These 10 T cell receptor beta chains originate from one sample sequenced in a study of shared clonotypes between healthy human individuals (dated by TCRdb to the early 2020s). Libraries came from the immunoSEQ multiplex PCR assay. As stored in TCRdb, this immuneACCESS dataset retains in-frame rearrangements with V and J assigned. A fraction of the clones does not appear; measured against another copy, unresolved V genes explain less than half of the discrepancy, and the remainder lacks a known reason. For this sample the table gives 2,500,000 or so clones, of which more than 90% were detected only once. The ten top clones hold around 0.14% of the sample. Sequences were obtained from naive CD4+ T cells sorted from blood. The cell subset or site label, read with the paper, signifies: CD45RA+ positively selected. These receptors were collected from a man aged 18 to 30 in good health.

This rearrangement joins TRBV4-3 to TRBJ2-7, with 11 bases fitting TRBD2. Per the germline V gene, CDR1 is LGHNA and CDR2 is YSLEER. With 1 base clipped from V and 0 bases from J, the junction kept 5 bases outside the gene matches. This CDR3 spans 17 amino acids. The CDR3 DNA follows: TGCGCCAGCAGCCAAGTCCCGGGACTAGCGGACTCCTACGAGCAGTACTTC. Amino acids: CASSQVPGLADSYEQYF.

Only one count was recorded for this clone. CDR3 sequence reads: CAGWRGTGELFF. Here the CDR3 DNA reads TGTGCCGGGTGGCGGGGGACCGGGGAGCTGTTTTTT. This chain uses TRBV30 with TRBJ2-2, with TRBD2 identical over 7 bases. CDR1 GTSNPN and CDR2 SVGIG come from the germline V gene (reference sequence). The trim removed 8 bases at V and 5 bases at J, leaving 5 bases unmatched. The CDR3 length is 12 residues. Filled out from reference TRBV30 and TRBJ2-2, the complete variable domain reads SQTIHQWPATLVQPVGSPLSLECTVEGTSNPNLYWYRQAAGRGLQLLFYSVGIGQISSEVPQNLSASRPQDRQFILSSKKLLLSDSGFYLCAGWRGTGELFFGEGSRLTVL.

As DNA, the CDR3 is TGCAGCGTTATATGGGGAGAGACCCAGTACTTC. It translates to CSVIWGETQYF. The chain links TRBV29-1 to TRBJ2-5; D uncertain. The V gene lost 5 bases and the J gene lost 4 bases, with 8 bases spanning the gap. There are 11 residues in the CDR3. CDR1 and CDR2 (germline): SQVTM, ANQGSEA.

This clone was seen once. This CDR3 is CASSEPRYEQYF. The CDR3 coding sequence is TGCGCCAGCAGTGAGCCCCGGTACGAGCAGTACTTC. J is TRBJ2-7 and V is TRBV10-2, with no clear D. The CDR3 is 12 amino acids. Trimming took 2 bases from V and 4 from J, leaving 6 bases between them. Germline V CDR1 and CDR2: WSHSY, SAAADI.

V gene TRBV10-3 combines with J gene TRBJ2-5, with 10 bases matching TRBD2. The V and J ends lost 10 bases and 0 bases, in that order; junction bases with no gene match: 5. Germline lookup yields CDR1 ENHRY and CDR2 SYGVKD. The CDR3 loop spans 14 amino acids. This CDR3 reads CATTSGVNQETQYF. In DNA, the CDR3 is TGTGCCACCACTAGCGGGGTCAACCAAGAGACCCAGTACTTC.

As for this clone: Other nucleotide sequences in the sample specify the same CDR3. V usage is TRBV29-1 and J usage is TRBJ2-7; unclear D gene. V was trimmed by 4 bases and J by 1 base, leaving 5 bases between them. The germline V gene encodes CDR1 SQVTM and CDR2 ANQGSEA. This CDR3 has 11 residues. For the CDR3, the DNA is TGCAGCGTTGCCGGATCCTACGAGCAGTACTTC. It codes for CSVAGSYEQYF.

The rearrangement joins TRBV2 to TRBJ1-1; TRBD1 matches 7 bases. Unmatched junction bases numbered 3, after V lost 6 bases and J lost 2 bases. CDR1 is SNHLY, CDR2 FYNNEI, per germline. There are 13 residues in the CDR3. CDR3 sequence (DNA): TGTGCCAGCAGCAAGGGGGCCAACACTGAAGCTTTCTTT. As protein: CASSKGANTEAFF.

V gene TRBV19 combines with J gene TRBJ2-6; no clear D gene. The CDR3 consists of 18 residues. CDR1 is LNHDA, CDR2 SQIVND, per germline (reference sequence). Deletions cut 5 bases from V and 0 bases from J, with 17 bases between. The CDR3 DNA sequence: TGTGCCAGTAGTTCGGCCTTAACCCGGTTCTCTGGGGCCAACGTCCTGACTTTC. Residues: CASSSALTRFSGANVLTF.

The V and J genes are TRBV30 and TRBJ2-1; possible D gene TRBD1, 6 bases. Deletions cut 4 bases from V and 0 bases from J, with 19 bases between. The germline gives CDR1 GTSNPN, CDR2 SVGIG (reference sequence). CDR3 length: 17 amino acids. CDR3 nucleotide sequence: TGTGCCTGGACTCGGGACAAGGGTCCTTACTCCTACAATGAGCAGTTCTTC. It codes for CAWTRDKGPYSYNEQFF.

The chain carries TRBV19 and TRBJ1-2; no definite D call. V lost 3 bases and J 8 bases, leaving 13 bases between the germline ends. Germline CDR1 LNHDA, CDR2 SQIVND (reference sequence). The CDR3 sequence is 13 residues long. The DNA for the CDR3 is TGTGCCAGTAGTATCAAGGGTTTCGGCGGCTACACCTTC. Protein product: CASSIKGFGGYTF. The entire variable domain, with the rest obtained from reference TRBV19 and TRBJ1-2, is as follows: DGGITQSPKYLFRKEGQNVTLSCEQNLNHDAMYWYRQDPGQGLRLIYYSQIVNDFQKGDIAEGYSVSREKKESFPLTVTSAQKNPTAFYLCASSIKGFGGYTFGSGTRLTVV.